This TCR beta chain emerged from a study of cytomegalovirus exposure and HLA in healthy donors. PCR used 60 Vbeta primers and 13 Jbeta primers. In the authors' workflow: In a later analysis, tens of millions of unique TCR beta chains included roughly 11 million shared by two or more donors. Using immunoSEQ multiplex PCR, the repertoire was profiled, and TCRdb retains in-frame clones only, with some absent. That table supplies the V and J calls and clone size; D and trimming were determined from the DNA. This table has 190,000 or so clones, about 80% appearing once. This CDR3 has 15 amino acids. Germline loops: CDR1 SGHKS, CDR2 YYEKEE (reference sequence). V lost 1 base and J 4 bases, leaving 15 bases between the germline ends.

What was sequenced was PBMCs. This clonotype was sampled from a boy aged 5-17 years in good health and CMV-seronegative. This chain links TRBV5-5 with TRBJ2-7, with D perhaps matching TRBD1 (6 bases). The chain's CDR3 is CASSLRDTNFYEQYF. In DNA, the CDR3 is TGTGCCAGCAGCTTGCGGGACACAAACTTTTACGAGCAGTACTTC.